These 26 T cell receptor beta chains originate from one sample sequenced in a study of T cell responses to AZD1222 COVID-19 vaccine. The repertoire was sequenced with immunoSEQ multiplex PCR; TCRdb's copy has only in-frame clones and lacks some. The repertoire holds about 120,000 clones, with 90% as singletons. Sequencing used peripheral blood, obtained on day 0 of AZD1222 vaccination. The receptors were sampled from an adult in good health.

V gene TRBV10-2 combines with J gene TRBJ1-5; a weak D match, TRBD1 (5 bases). The CDR3 totals 15 residues. The V and J ends lost 2 bases and 6 bases respectively, with 14 bases between them. Germline V gene data show CDR1 as WSHSY and CDR2 as SAAADI. CDR3 amino acids: CASSEAGALGQPQHF. The CDR3 DNA is TGCGCCAGCAGTGAGGCTGGGGCGCTCGGTCAGCCCCAGCATTTT.

The chain couples TRBV5-1 to TRBJ2-3; D is unclear. Germline loops: CDR1 SGHRS, CDR2 YFSETQ. The CDR3 has 15 amino acids. The V end lost 2 bases, the J end lost 4 bases, and 14 bases lay between the germline ends. The CDR3 loop reads CASSFGLGTSDTQYF. The CDR3, as DNA: TGCGCCAGCAGCTTCGGGTTAGGCACTTCAGATACGCAGTATTTT.

This chain uses TRBV14 with TRBJ2-1, with TRBD2 as a possible D gene (6 bases). This CDR3 comprises 14 residues. V dropped 2 bases and J dropped 7 bases, with 12 bases sitting between them. Germline V gene sequence: CDR1 SGHDN, CDR2 FVKESK. Here the CDR3 reads CASSQRLARNEQFF. In DNA, the CDR3 is TGTGCCAGCAGCCAACGCCTAGCGAGGAATGAGCAGTTCTTC. The full variable domain, its missing parts supplied by reference TRBV14 and TRBJ2-1, is EAGVTQFPSHSVIEKGQTVTLRCDPISGHDNLYWYRRVMGKEIKFLLHFVKESKQDESGMPNNRFLAERTGGTYSTLKVQPAELEDSGVYFCASSQRLARNEQFFGPGTRLTVL.

J is TRBJ2-2 and V is TRBV9; 12 nucleotides match TRBD2. This CDR3 contains 17 residues. Germline CDR1 SGDLS, CDR2 YYNGEE. Germline trimming cut 0 bases from V and 2 bases from J; bases unmatched to any gene: 2. The CDR3 DNA follows: TGTGCCAGCAGCGTAGGGGGACTAGCGGGTAACACCGGGGAGCTGTTTTTT. This codes for CASSVGGLAGNTGELFF.

The genes are TRBV2 and TRBJ2-7, with a possible D match to TRBD2 (6 bases). Trimming left V 7 bases short and J 5 bases short, with 12 bases between. The CDR3 runs to 12 residues. Looked up from germline, CDR1 is SNHLY and CDR2 is FYNNEI. Here the CDR3 reads CASTFTGDEQYF. Written as DNA, the CDR3 is TGTGCCAGCACCTTTACGGGAGACGAGCAGTACTTC.

Written as DNA, the CDR3 is TGTGCCAGCAGTTACTCGGGACAGAAATACGAGCAGTACTTC. Protein product: CASSYSGQKYEQYF. The V call is TRBV6-5, the J call TRBJ2-7, with TRBD1 identical over 7 bases. The CDR3 is 14 residues long. V shed 0 bases, J shed 4 bases, and the junction held 3 bases outside the gene matches. From germline, CDR1 is MNHEY and CDR2 SVGAGI.

The V call is TRBV7-2, the J call TRBJ1-5; the D gene is possibly TRBD1 (6 bases). The CDR3 sequence is 15 residues long. V shed 1 base and J shed 5 bases, with 12 bases lying between them. Germline assignment: CDR1 SGHTA and CDR2 FQGNSA. CDR3 in amino acids: CASSLGSGGHQPQHF. The DNA of the CDR3 is TGTGCCAGCAGCTTAGGTTCGGGGGGCCATCAGCCCCAGCATTTT.

The J gene is TRBJ2-7, the V gene TRBV3-1 (or the pseudogene TRBV3-2); D unresolved. The V gene's germline CDR1 is LGHDT and CDR2 YNNKEL (reference sequence). The CDR3 contains 15 residues. Deletions cut 4 bases from V and 5 bases from J, with 18 bases between. This chain's CDR3 is CASSPSPISAHEQYF. For the CDR3, the DNA is TGTGCCAGCAGCCCGTCGCCGATTTCGGCGCACGAGCAGTACTTC.

The genes are TRBV28 and TRBJ1-2, with TRBD1 identical over 9 bases. Germline CDR1 and CDR2: MDHEN and SYDVKM. J lost 3 bases, V lost 5 bases, and 7 bases had no gene match. CDR3 length equals 15 residues. The CDR3 protein is CASSTIQGAYYGYTF. CDR3 DNA: TGTGCCAGCAGTACTATACAGGGGGCTTACTATGGCTACACCTTC.

The V call is TRBV3-1 (or the pseudogene TRBV3-2), the J call TRBJ2-3, with D perhaps matching TRBD2 (6 bases). CDR1 is LGHDT, CDR2 YNNKEL, per germline (reference sequence). The CDR3 loop spans 15 amino acids. Between the trimmed V and J ends, which lost 4 bases and 0 bases, there was a span of 11 bases. The CDR3 loop is CASSPSGASTDTQYF. The CDR3 nucleotides are TGTGCCAGCAGCCCCTCGGGAGCGAGCACAGATACGCAGTATTTT.

This clone was counted only a few times. The rearrangement links TRBV14 to TRBJ1-1; 7 bases fit TRBD1. V was pared by 4 bases and J by 2 bases, with 13 bases of the junction left unmatched. The CDR3 sequence is 17 residues long. Germline loops: CDR1 SGHDN, CDR2 FVKESK. Written as DNA, the CDR3 is TGTGCCAGCAGCCTCGCCGGGGTGAGGGGGCCAAACACTGAAGCTTTCTTT. It translates to CASSLAGVRGPNTEAFF.

The chain is built from TRBV5-4 and TRBJ1-3; D is ambiguous. V dropped 5 bases and J dropped 4 bases, with 13 bases sitting between them. From germline, CDR1 is SGHNT and CDR2 YYREEE (reference sequence). The CDR3 sequence is 14 residues long. This CDR3 reads CASRQDPVGNTIYF. CDR3 nucleotide sequence: TGTGCCAGCAGGCAGGACCCGGTGGGAAACACCATATATTTT.

This chain uses TRBV9 with TRBJ2-4; no definite D call. V was cut by 0 bases and J by 5 bases, with 12 bases left in between. CDR1 and CDR2 from the germline V gene are SGDLS and YYNGEE. The CDR3 contains 15 residues. The CDR3 bases are TGTGCCAGCAGCGTAGCCGGAAATCCACAAAACATTCAGTACTTC. Residues: CASSVAGNPQNIQYF. Full variable domain (outside the CDR3, taken from reference TRBV9 and TRBJ2-4): DSGVTQTPKHLITATGQRVTLRCSPRSGDLSVYWYQQSLDQGLQFLIQYYNGEERAKGNILERFSAQQFPDLHSELNLSSLELGDSALYFCASSVAGNPQNIQYFGAGTRLSVL.

This chain connects TRBV9 to TRBJ1-5; 11 bases are a match to TRBD1. The CDR3 has 15 amino acids. Germline values: CDR1 SGDLS, CDR2 YYNGEE. With V trimmed by 0 bases and J by 6 bases, 2 bases remained unmatched. The DNA of the CDR3 is TGTGCCAGCAGCGTAGGGACAGGGGGCGGTCAGCCCCAGCATTTT. Translation: CASSVGTGGGQPQHF.

This clone was observed a few times. The V call is TRBV12-5, the J call TRBJ2-1; TRBD1 aligns across 10 bases. Looked up from germline, CDR1 is LGHNT and CDR2 is FRNRAP. Unmatched junction bases numbered 12, after V lost 7 bases and J lost 9 bases. The CDR3 consists of 15 residues. CDR3 amino acids: CASAIGGGQGSEQFF. DNA of the CDR3: TGTGCTAGTGCCATCGGAGGGGGACAGGGGTCTGAGCAGTTCTTC.

This clone appeared a single time. The chain links TRBV7-7 to TRBJ2-1, with 10 bases identical to TRBD2. CDR3 size: 15 residues. Per the germline V gene, CDR1 is SSHAT and CDR2 is FNYEAQ (reference sequence). The V segment lost 5 bases and the J segment 3 bases; nucleotides outside the gene matches: 4. Here the CDR3 DNA reads TGTGCCAGCAGCACGGGACTAGCGCACTACAATGAGCAGTTCTTC. Translating it yields CASSTGLAHYNEQFF.

V and J are TRBV7-9 and TRBJ1-1; 12 positions match TRBD1. Germline-derived CDR1 and CDR2 are SEHNR and FQNEAQ (reference sequence). The V gene end was trimmed by 3 bases and the J gene end by 1 base; junction bases not matched to a gene: 3. This CDR3 has 16 amino acids. DNA of the CDR3: TGTGCCAGCAGCTTGGGACAGGGGGCAGGGAACACTGAAGCTTTCTTT. Amino acid sequence: CASSLGQGAGNTEAFF.

The chain carries TRBV5-6 and TRBJ1-2; perhaps TRBD1 as D (6 bases). Germline values: CDR1 SGHDT, CDR2 YYEEEE. The CDR3 runs 14 residues. The V end lost 0 bases, the J end lost 4 bases, and 10 bases lay between the germline ends. The CDR3 loop is CASSLGTGTYGYTF. CDR3 coding DNA: TGTGCCAGCAGCTTGGGTACAGGGACCTATGGCTACACCTTC.

The V call is TRBV24-1, the J call TRBJ2-5; 8 bases agree with TRBD1. Trimming took 4 bases from V and 2 from J; bases not matched to a gene: 8. Germline lookup yields CDR1 KGHDR and CDR2 SFDVKD. There are 16 residues in the CDR3. The CDR3 DNA follows: TGTGCCACCAGTGACCCGGGGACAGGCCTGCAAGAGACCCAGTACTTC. Translated: CATSDPGTGLQETQYF.

J is TRBJ1-2 and V is TRBV24-1; D unresolved. CDR3 length: 12 amino acids. Trimming took off 5 bases at V and 4 bases at J, with 7 bases between the two ends. CDR1 is KGHDR and CDR2 is SFDVKD in the germline V gene. CDR3 bases: TGTGCCACCAGTGGACGGGGCTATGGCTACACCTTC. Translation gives CATSGRGYGYTF.

The chain joins TRBV6-6 to TRBJ1-1; D perhaps matches TRBD1 (5 bases). Germline loops: CDR1 MNHNY, CDR2 SVGAGI (reference sequence). This CDR3 is built from 16 residues. V dropped 2 bases and J dropped 0 bases, with 13 bases sitting between them. The CDR3 loop is CASSYPRQKMNTEAFF. CDR3 in DNA: TGTGCCAGCAGTTACCCCCGACAGAAAATGAACACTGAAGCTTTCTTT.

This clone was found once. The chain carries TRBV28 and TRBJ1-2, with D tentatively TRBD1 (6 bases). Per germline, CDR1 MDHEN and CDR2 SYDVKM. The CDR3 loop spans 11 amino acids. The V end lost 8 bases, the J end lost 2 bases, and 6 bases lay between the germline ends. CDR3 DNA: TGTGCCAGCCAGGGGAACTATGGCTACACCTTC. Residues: CASQGNYGYTF.

The genes are TRBV19 and TRBJ1-5, with D hard to call. Trimming cost V 1 base and J 5 bases, with 12 bases left between them. The CDR3 is 15 residues long. Germline loops: CDR1 LNHDA, CDR2 SQIVND (reference sequence). The CDR3: CASSIGPQRYQPQHF. For the CDR3, the DNA is TGTGCCAGTAGTATAGGCCCACAGAGATATCAGCCCCAGCATTTT.

The V gene is TRBV30, the J gene TRBJ1-4; D is possibly TRBD1 (5 bases). CDR3 length: 13 amino acids. V was trimmed by 0 bases and J by 7 bases, leaving 9 bases between them. Germline-derived CDR1 and CDR2 are GTSNPN and SVGIG (reference sequence). The CDR3 nucleotides read TGTGCCTGGAGTGTCGGGGGTGGTGAAAAACTGTTTTTT. This sequence encodes CAWSVGGGEKLFF.

The chain has TRBV5-5 and TRBJ2-7; possibly TRBD1 for D (5 bases). The CDR3 has 13 residues. Per the germline V gene, CDR1 is SGHKS and CDR2 is YYEKEE (reference sequence). V was cut by 3 bases and J by 2 bases, with 9 bases left in between. The CDR3 DNA follows: TGTGCCAGCAGCTCGGCAGGGCCCTACGAGCAGTACTTC. It is translated as CASSSAGPYEQYF.

Concerning this clone: Other DNA variants within this sample encode the same CDR3. The chain carries TRBV19 and TRBJ1-5; no clear D gene. V was clipped by 3 bases and J by 6 bases, with 6 bases between them. The CDR3 loop spans 12 amino acids. Germline-derived CDR1 and CDR2 are LNHDA and SQIVND (reference sequence). The CDR3 region has the DNA TGTGCCAGTAGTATTCGGGGTCAGCCCCAGCATTTT. It is translated as CASSIRGQPQHF.